This entry is about one T cell receptor beta chain. Study processing details: Amplification with reference gene primers provided the estimates of nucleated cell counts. Profiling relied on immunoSEQ multiplex PCR, and the TCRdb table lists in-frame clones only, not all of them. That table gives V, J and clone size, and the DNA gave D and trimming. The sample gives roughly 220,000 clones, 80% to 85% of which show up once; roughly 3% is in the top ten. The data stem from a study of blood T cell repertoires in COVID-19. The CDR3 has 13 amino acids. V was clipped by 3 bases and J by 10 bases, with 15 bases between them. Germline V gene lookup returns CDR1 MGHDK and CDR2 SYGVNS.

The sample taken for sequencing was peripheral blood. The clonotype originates from a woman in her 30s who had recovered from COVID-19. This chain uses TRBV25-1 with TRBJ1-1, with D possibly matching TRBD1 (5 bases). The DNA for the CDR3 is TGTGCCAGCAGTGACCCCAGGGAAGACTCAGCTTTCTTT. This gives the protein CASSDPREDSAFF.